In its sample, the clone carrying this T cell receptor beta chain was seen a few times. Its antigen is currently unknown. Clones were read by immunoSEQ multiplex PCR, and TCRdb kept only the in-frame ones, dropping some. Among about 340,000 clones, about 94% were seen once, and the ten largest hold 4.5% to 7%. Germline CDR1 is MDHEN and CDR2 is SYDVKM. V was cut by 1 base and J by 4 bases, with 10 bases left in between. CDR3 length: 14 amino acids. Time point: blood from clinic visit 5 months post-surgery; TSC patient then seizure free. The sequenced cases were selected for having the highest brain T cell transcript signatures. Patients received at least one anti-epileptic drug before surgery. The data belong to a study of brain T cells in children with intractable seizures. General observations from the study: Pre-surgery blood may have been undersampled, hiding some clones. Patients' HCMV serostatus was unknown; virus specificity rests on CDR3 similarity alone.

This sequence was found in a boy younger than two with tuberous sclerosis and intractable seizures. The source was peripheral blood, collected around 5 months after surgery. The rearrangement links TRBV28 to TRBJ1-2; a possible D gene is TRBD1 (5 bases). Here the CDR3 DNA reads TGTGCCAGCAGTTTATTAGGGGTGGGCTATGGCTACACCTTC. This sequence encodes CASSLLGVGYGYTF.